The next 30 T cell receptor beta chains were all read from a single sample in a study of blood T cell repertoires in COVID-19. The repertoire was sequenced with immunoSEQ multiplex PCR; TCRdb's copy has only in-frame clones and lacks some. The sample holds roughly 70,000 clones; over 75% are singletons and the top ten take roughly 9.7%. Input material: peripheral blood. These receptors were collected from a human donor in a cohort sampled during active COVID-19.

DNA of the CDR3: TGTGCCAGCAGGGGCACTAGCGGGAACACCGGGGAGCTGTTTTTT. Translating it yields CASRGTSGNTGELFF. The chain is built from TRBV6-5 and TRBJ2-2, with TRBD2 matching over 8 bases. Germline loops: CDR1 MNHEY, CDR2 SVGAGI. This CDR3 has 15 residues. Losses at the gene ends were 6 bases for V and 1 base for J; bases not matched to a gene: 4.

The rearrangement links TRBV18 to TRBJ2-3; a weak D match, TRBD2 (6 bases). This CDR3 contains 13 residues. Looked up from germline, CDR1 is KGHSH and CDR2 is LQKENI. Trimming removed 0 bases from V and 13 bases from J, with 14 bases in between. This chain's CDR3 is CASSPPVGGSEYF. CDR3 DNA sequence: TGTGCCAGCTCACCACCGGTGGGGGGTTCCGAGTATTTT.

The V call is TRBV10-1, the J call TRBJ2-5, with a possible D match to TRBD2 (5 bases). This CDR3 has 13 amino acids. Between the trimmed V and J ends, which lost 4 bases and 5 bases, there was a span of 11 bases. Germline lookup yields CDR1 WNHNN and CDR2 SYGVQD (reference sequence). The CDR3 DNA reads TGCGCCAGCAGTGTTTCGGGGTACGAGACCCAGTACTTC. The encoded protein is CASSVSGYETQYF.

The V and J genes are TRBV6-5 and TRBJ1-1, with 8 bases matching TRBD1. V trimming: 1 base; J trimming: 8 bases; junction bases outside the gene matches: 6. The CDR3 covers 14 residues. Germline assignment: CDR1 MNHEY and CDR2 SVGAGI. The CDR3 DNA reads TGTGCCAGCAGTTACTTCAAACAGGGGGTAGAAGCTTTCTTT. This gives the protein CASSYFKQGVEAFF.

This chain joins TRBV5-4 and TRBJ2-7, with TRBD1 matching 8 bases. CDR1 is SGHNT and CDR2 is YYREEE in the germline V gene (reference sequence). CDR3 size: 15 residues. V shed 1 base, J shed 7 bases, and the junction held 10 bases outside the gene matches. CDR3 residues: CASSLMSGGAGEQYF. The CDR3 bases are TGTGCCAGCAGCTTGATGTCAGGGGGCGCGGGGGAGCAGTACTTC.

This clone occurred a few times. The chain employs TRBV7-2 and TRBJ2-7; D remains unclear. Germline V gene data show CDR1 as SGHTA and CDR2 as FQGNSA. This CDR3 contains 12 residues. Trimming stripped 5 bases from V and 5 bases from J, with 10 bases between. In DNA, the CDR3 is TGTGCCAGCAGCCGAGAGAGGCACGAGCAGTACTTC. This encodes CASSRERHEQYF.

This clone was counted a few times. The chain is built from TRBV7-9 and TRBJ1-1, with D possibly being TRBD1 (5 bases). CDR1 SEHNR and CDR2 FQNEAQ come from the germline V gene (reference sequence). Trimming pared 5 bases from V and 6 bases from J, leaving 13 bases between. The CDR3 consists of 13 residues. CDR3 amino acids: CASSVTTGAEAFF. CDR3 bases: TGTGCCAGCAGCGTAACAACGGGGGCTGAAGCTTTCTTT.

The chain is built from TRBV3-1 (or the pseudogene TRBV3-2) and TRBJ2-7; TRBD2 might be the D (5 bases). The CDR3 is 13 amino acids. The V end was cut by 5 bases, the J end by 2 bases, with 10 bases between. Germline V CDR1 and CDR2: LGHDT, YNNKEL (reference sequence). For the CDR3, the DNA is TGTGCCAGCAGCGAGACGGGGACCTACGAGCAGTACTTC. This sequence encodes CASSETGTYEQYF.

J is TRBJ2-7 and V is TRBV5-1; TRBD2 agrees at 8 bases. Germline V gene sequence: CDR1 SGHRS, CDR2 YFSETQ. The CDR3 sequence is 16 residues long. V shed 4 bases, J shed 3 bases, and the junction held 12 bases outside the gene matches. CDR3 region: CASSISAGTSLYEQYF. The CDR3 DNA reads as TGCGCCAGCAGCATTTCAGCCGGGACTAGTCTCTACGAGCAGTACTTC.

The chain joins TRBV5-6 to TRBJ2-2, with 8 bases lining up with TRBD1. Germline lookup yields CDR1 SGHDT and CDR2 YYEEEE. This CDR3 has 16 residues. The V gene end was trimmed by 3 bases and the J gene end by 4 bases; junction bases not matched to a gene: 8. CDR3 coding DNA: TGTGCCAGCAGCTCATTGAGACAGGGGTTCACCGGGGAGCTGTTTTTT. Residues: CASSSLRQGFTGELFF.

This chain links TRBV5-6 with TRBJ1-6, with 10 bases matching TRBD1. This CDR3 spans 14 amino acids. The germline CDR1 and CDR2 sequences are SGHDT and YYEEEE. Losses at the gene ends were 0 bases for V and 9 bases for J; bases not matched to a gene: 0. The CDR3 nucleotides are TGTGCCAGCAGCTTGGGACAGGGGGCTTCACCCCTCCACTTT. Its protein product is CASSLGQGASPLHF. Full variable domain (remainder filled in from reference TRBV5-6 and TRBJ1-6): DAGVTQSPTHLIKTRGQQVTLRCSPKSGHDTVSWYQQALGQGPQFIFQYYEEEERQRGNFPDRFSGHQFPNYSSELNVNALLLGDSALYLCASSLGQGASPLHFGNGTRLTVT.

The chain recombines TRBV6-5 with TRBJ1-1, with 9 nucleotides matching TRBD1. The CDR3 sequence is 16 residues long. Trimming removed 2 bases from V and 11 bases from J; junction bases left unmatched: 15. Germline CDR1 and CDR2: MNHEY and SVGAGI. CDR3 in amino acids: CASSYSFRDRVVGAFF. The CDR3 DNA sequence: TGTGCCAGCAGTTACAGTTTCCGGGACAGGGTGGTGGGGGCTTTCTTT.

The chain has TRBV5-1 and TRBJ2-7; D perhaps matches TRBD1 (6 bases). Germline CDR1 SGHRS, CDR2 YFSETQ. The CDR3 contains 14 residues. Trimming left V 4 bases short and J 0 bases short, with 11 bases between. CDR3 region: CASSPTGNSYEQYF. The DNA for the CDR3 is TGCGCCAGCAGCCCGACAGGTAACTCCTACGAGCAGTACTTC.

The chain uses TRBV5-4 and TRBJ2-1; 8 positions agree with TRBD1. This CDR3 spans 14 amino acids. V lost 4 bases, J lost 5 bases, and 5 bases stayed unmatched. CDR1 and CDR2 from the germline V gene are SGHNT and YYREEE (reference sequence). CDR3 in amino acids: CASSHDRGNNEQFF. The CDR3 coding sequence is TGTGCCAGCAGCCACGACAGGGGCAACAATGAGCAGTTCTTC.

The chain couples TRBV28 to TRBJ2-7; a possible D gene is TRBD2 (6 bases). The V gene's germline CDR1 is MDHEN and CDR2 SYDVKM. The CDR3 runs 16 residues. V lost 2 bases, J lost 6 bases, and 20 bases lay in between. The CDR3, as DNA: TGTGCCAGCAGTTTAGTGGGAGGCCCCTTTGGGTTCGAGCAGTACTTC. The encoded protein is CASSLVGGPFGFEQYF.

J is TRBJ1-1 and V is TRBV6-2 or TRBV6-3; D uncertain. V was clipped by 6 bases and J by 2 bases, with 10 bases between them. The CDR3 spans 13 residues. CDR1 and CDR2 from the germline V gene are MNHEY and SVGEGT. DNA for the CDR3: TGTGCCAGCAGGTACACCAGAAACACTGAAGCTTTCTTT. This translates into CASRYTRNTEAFF.

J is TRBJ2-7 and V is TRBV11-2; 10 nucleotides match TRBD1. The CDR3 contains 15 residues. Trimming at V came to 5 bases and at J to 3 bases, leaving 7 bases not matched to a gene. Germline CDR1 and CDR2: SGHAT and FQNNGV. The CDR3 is CASSRPGQGIYEQYF. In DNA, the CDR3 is TGTGCCAGCAGCCGACCGGGACAGGGGATCTACGAGCAGTACTTC.

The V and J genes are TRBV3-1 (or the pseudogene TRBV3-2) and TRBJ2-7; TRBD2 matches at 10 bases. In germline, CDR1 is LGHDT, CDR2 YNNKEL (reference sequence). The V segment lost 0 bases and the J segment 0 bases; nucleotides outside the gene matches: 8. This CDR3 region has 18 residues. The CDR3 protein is CASSQEKREGLLSYEQYF. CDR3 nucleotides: TGTGCCAGCAGCCAAGAGAAGCGGGAGGGCCTTCTCTCCTACGAGCAGTACTTC.

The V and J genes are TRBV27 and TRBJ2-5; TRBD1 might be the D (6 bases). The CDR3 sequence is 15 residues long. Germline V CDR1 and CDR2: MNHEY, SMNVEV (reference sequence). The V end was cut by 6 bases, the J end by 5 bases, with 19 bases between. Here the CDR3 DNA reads TGTGCCAGCAGCCCGAGGGGGTCGGCGTTGGAGACCCAGTACTTC. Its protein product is CASSPRGSALETQYF.

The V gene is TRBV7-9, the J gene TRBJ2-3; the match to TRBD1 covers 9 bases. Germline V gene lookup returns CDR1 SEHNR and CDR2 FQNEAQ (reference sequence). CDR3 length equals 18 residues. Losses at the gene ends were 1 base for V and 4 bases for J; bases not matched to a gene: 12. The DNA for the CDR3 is TGTGCCAGCAGCTTAGAATGGGCCGGGACAGGGAGGGCAGATACGCAGTATTTT. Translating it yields CASSLEWAGTGRADTQYF.

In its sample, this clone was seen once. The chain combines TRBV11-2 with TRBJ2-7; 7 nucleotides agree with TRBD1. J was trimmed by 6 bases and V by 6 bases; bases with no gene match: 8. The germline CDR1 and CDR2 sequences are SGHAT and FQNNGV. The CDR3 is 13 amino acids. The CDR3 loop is CASRHTGVGEQYF. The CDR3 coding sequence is TGTGCCAGCAGACATACAGGGGTGGGCGAGCAGTACTTC.

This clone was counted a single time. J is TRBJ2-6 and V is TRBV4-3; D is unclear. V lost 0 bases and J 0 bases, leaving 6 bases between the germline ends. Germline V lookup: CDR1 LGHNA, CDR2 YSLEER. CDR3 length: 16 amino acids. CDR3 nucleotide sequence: TGCGCCAGCAGCCAAGACGGGTTCTCTGGGGCCAACGTCCTGACTTTC. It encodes CASSQDGFSGANVLTF.

The CDR3 DNA sequence: TGCGCCAGCAGCTTGGGTACCAGCTATGGCTACACCTTC. Translating it yields CASSLGTSYGYTF. The gene calls are TRBV5-1 and TRBJ1-2, with no clear D. The CDR3 extends over 13 amino acids. V shed 0 bases and J shed 4 bases, with 7 bases lying between them. Germline CDR1 is SGHRS and CDR2 is YFSETQ.

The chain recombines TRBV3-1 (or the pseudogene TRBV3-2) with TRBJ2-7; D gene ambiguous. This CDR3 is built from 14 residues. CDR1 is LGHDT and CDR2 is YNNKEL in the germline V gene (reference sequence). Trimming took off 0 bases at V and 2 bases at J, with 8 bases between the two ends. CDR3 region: CASSQEGGPYEQYF. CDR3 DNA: TGTGCCAGCAGCCAAGAGGGTGGGCCCTACGAGCAGTACTTC.

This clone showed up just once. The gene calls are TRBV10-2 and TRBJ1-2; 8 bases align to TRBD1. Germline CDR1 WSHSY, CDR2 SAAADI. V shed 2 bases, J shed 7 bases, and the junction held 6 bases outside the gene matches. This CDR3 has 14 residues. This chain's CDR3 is CASSERQGSVGYTF. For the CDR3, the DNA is TGCGCCAGCAGTGAGAGACAGGGGAGTGTTGGCTACACCTTC.

Here the CDR3 reads CASRDPRANTEAFF. The CDR3 region has the DNA TGTGCCAGCAGAGATCCGAGGGCCAACACTGAAGCTTTCTTT. The chain recombines TRBV27 with TRBJ1-1, with D unresolved. Trimming shortened V by 6 bases and J by 2 bases, and 13 bases separated the two germline ends. The CDR3 is 14 amino acids. In germline, CDR1 is MNHEY, CDR2 SMNVEV (reference sequence).

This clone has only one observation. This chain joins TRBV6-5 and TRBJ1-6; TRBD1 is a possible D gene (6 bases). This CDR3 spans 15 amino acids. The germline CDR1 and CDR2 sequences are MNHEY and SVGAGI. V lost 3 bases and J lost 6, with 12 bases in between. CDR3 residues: CASSYEQGTNSPLHF. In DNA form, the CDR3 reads TGTGCCAGCAGTTATGAACAGGGAACTAATTCACCCCTCCACTTT.

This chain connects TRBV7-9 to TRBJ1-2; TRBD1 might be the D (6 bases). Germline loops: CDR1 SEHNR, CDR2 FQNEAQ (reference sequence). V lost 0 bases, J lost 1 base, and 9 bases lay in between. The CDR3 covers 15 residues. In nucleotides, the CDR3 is TGTGCCAGCAGCTTAGCCGGGACAAATAACTATGGCTACACCTTC. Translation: CASSLAGTNNYGYTF.

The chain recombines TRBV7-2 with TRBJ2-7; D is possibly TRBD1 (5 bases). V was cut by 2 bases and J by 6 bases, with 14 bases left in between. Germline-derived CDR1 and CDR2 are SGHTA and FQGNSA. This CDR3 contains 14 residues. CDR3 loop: CASSLSRESGEQYF. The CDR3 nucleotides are TGTGCCAGCAGCTTATCCAGGGAAAGTGGCGAGCAGTACTTC.

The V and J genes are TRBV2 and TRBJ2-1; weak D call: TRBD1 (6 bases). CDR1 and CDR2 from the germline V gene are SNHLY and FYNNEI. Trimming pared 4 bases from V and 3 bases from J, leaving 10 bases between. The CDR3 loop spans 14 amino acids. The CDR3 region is CASSVGQNYNEQFF. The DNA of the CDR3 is TGTGCCAGCAGTGTCGGACAGAACTACAATGAGCAGTTCTTC.